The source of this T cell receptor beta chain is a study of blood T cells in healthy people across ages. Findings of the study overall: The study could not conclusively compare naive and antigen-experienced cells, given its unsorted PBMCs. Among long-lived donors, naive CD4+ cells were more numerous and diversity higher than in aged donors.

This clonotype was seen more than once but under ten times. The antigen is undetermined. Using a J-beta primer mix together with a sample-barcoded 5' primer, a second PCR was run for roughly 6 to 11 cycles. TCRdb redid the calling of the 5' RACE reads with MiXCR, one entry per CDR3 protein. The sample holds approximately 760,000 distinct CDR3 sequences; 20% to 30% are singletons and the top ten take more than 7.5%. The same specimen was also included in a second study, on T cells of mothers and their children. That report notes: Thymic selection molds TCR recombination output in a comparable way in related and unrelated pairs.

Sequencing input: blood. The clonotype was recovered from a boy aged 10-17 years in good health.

The CDR3 here is CATTGGHVGEQYF. The DNA for the CDR3 is TGTGCCACCACAGGGGGGCACGTTGGCGAGCAGTACTTC. This rearrangement joins TRBV27 to TRBJ2-7, with 8 bases fitting TRBD1. Looked up from germline, CDR1 is MNHEY and CDR2 is SMNVEV (reference sequence). Trimming took 10 bases from V and 6 from J; bases not matched to a gene: 11. The CDR3 extends over 13 amino acids.